Each of the 18 T cell receptor beta chains below was sequenced from the same sample in a study of tumor and adjacent non-tumor tissue in lung cancer. No cell sorting was done before RNA was extracted from the tissue. Distant lung tissue was collected more than 3 cm away from the tumor edge. A modified ARM-PCR protocol with three rounds of nested PCR amplified TCRbeta. MiXCR was run by TCRdb on the multiplex PCR reads, yielding one entry per CDR3 protein. Here the sample spans about 75,000 distinct CDR3 sequences, roughly 75% being singletons. Sequencing input: distant non-tumor lung tissue. Receptors were obtained from a woman in her forties or fifties with non-small cell lung cancer.

In the case of this clonotype: At one end, the junction sequence differs from germline, possibly due to a read error. The CDR3 here is CASRSICRNQPQHF. The CDR3 DNA reads TGTGCCAGCAGGAGTATATGCCGCAATCAGCCCCAACATTTT. The V and J genes are TRBV6-5 and TRBJ1-5; D is uncertain. Germline V gene data show CDR1 as MNHEY and CDR2 as SVGAGI. This CDR3 has 14 amino acids.

This clonotype occurred a few times. Being one base from a much bigger clone, this may be a read error. The chain couples TRBV4-3 to TRBJ2-7; 8 bases fit TRBD1. V trimming: 4 bases; J trimming: 4 bases; junction bases outside the gene matches: 12. CDR3 length: 16 amino acids. Germline CDR1 is LGHNA and CDR2 is YSLEER. CDR3 residues: CASSPRYGQGEYEQYF. CDR3 in DNA: TGCGCCAGCAGCCCCAGGTACGGACAGGGAGAGTACGAGCAGTACTTC.

V gene TRBV30 combines with J gene TRBJ1-4, with 9 bases lining up with TRBD1. This CDR3 is 14 amino acids long. Trimming cost V 1 base and J 8 bases; bases outside gene matches: 5. Germline V gives CDR1 GTSNPN, CDR2 SVGIG (reference sequence). The CDR3 reads CAWSEGQGLEKLFF. The DNA of the CDR3 is TGTGCCTGGAGTGAGGGACAGGGTTTAGAAAAACTGTTTTTT.

This clonotype has ten or more counts. The chain couples TRBV6-2 or TRBV6-3 to TRBJ2-6; 10 nucleotides agree with TRBD2. CDR1 is MNHEY, CDR2 SVGEGT, per germline. J was trimmed by 2 bases and V by 5 bases; bases with no gene match: 6. The CDR3 spans 17 residues. CDR3 protein: CASSTRTSGTGANVLTF. DNA of the CDR3: TGTGCCAGCAGTACCCGGACTAGCGGAACTGGGGCCAACGTCCTGACTTTC.

Concerning this clonotype itself: The conserved phenylalanine or tryptophan is not found at the CDR3 terminus, so this likely reflects a read error. V and J are TRBV20-1 and TRBJ2-1, with D unresolved. The CDR3 sequence is 16 residues long. V lost 5 bases and J lost 7, with 24 bases in between. The germline gives CDR1 DFQATT, CDR2 SNEGSKA (reference sequence). CDR3 bases: TGCAGTGCTCCTATCCACTTGGCGAACTTGGGGAATGAGCAGTTCTAC. This gives the protein CSAPIHLANLGNEQFY.

A word on this clonotype: Possible read error: a much larger clone is one base away. The genes are TRBV12-3 or TRBV12-4 and TRBJ2-2, with D uncertain. The germline V and J ends were trimmed by 3 bases and 7 bases, with 12 bases remaining between them. The CDR3 has 14 amino acids. In nucleotides, the CDR3 is TGTGCCAGCAGTTTTCCCCGGGCCGACGGGGAGCTGTTTTTT. This sequence encodes CASSFPRADGELFF.

This clonotype was found a few times. This sequence joins TRBV5-1 and TRBJ2-5, with a possible D match to TRBD1 (6 bases). This CDR3 has 14 amino acids. Trimming removed 4 bases at V and 1 base at J, with 11 bases between. Germline loops: CDR1 SGHRS, CDR2 YFSETQ. This chain's CDR3 is CASSTGQPQETQYF. For the CDR3, the DNA is TGCGCCAGCAGCACTGGACAGCCCCAAGAGACCCAGTACTTC.

On this clonotype: This may arise from a read error, as a much more abundant clone is one base away. V is TRBV12-3 or TRBV12-4 and J is TRBJ2-5, with 9 bases aligning to TRBD2. The CDR3 sequence is 15 residues long. The DNA for the CDR3 is TGTGCCAGCAGTAAAAGTGGACTAGCGCAGGAGACCCAGTGCTTC. Translated: CASSKSGLAQETQCF.

A word on this clonotype: A read error may account for a junction end that differs from germline. The gene calls are TRBV19 and TRBJ1-1; 8 bases map to TRBD1. Looked up from germline, CDR1 is LNHDA and CDR2 is SQIVND (reference sequence). There are 15 residues in the CDR3. CDR3 region: CASSMWQGANAEAFF. Written as DNA, the CDR3 is TGTGCCAGTAGTATGTGGCAGGGGGCGAACGCTGAAGCTTTCTTT.

A few counts support this clonotype. This could be a read error, since a much larger clone is one nucleotide away. The chain is built from TRBV7-9 and TRBJ2-6, with D possibly matching TRBD1 (6 bases). Germline V gives CDR1 SEHNR, CDR2 FQNEAQ (reference sequence). This CDR3 is 18 amino acids long. The CDR3 spells CASSSRQAVRSEANVLTF. CDR3 nucleotides: TGTGCCAGCAGCTCCAGACAGGCGGTACGCTCTGAGGCCAACGTCCTGACTTTC.

This clonotype was picked up a small number of times. One junction end does not reproduce the germline sequence, and a read error may be involved. This chain joins TRBV11-2 and TRBJ1-2; no reliable D call. Germline V lookup: CDR1 SGHAT, CDR2 FQNNGV. CDR3 length equals 15 residues. The CDR3 bases are TGTGCCAGCAGCGCGAACGAGGCTCCTAACTATGGCTTCGCCTTC. Translation gives CASSANEAPNYGFAF. Full variable domain (remainder filled in from reference TRBV11-2 and TRBJ1-2): EAGVAQSPRYKIIEKRQSVAFWCNPISGHATLYWYQQILGQGPKLLIQFQNNGVVDDSQLPKDRFSAERLKGVDSTLKIQPAKLEDSAVYLCASSANEAPNYGFAFGSGTRLTVV.

Note on this clonotype: An end of the junction differs from the germline gene, which may be a read error. The V gene is TRBV6-2 or TRBV6-3, the J gene TRBJ1-4, with unresolved D. The CDR3 is 14 residues long. Germline V gives CDR1 MNHEY, CDR2 SVGEGT. CDR3 sequence reads: CASSYAGDNEKLFF. CDR3 sequence (DNA): TGTGCCAGCAGTTACGCTGGAGATAATGAAAAACTGTTCTTT.

This clonotype was detected a few times. The CDR3 end shows no conserved phenylalanine or tryptophan, and so a read error is likely. The DNA is omitted, as the CDR3 cannot be located on it reliably, and the CDR3 follows TCRdb's listing. The chain joins TRBV11-2 to TRBJ2-7. The CDR3 length equals 13 residues, ends included. CDR1 is SGHAT and CDR2 is FQNNGV in the germline V gene. Here the CDR3 reads CASCLAAGYERYY.

Regarding this clonotype: This could be a read error, since a much larger clone is one nucleotide away. The genes are TRBV12-3 or TRBV12-4 and TRBJ2-7; D perhaps matches TRBD2 (6 bases). The V end lost 3 bases, the J end lost 2 bases, and 11 bases lay between the germline ends. The CDR3 loop spans 14 amino acids. CDR3: CASSLTRGAYEQYF. The DNA for the CDR3 is TGTGCCAGCAGTTTGACTAGGGGTGCCTACGAGCAGTACTTC.

A remark on this clonotype: A read error is possible here, since a much larger clone lies one base away. This chain connects TRBV6-6 to TRBJ2-3; TRBD2 agrees at 7 bases. The germline gives CDR1 MNHNY, CDR2 SVGAGI (reference sequence). CDR3 length equals 14 residues. The CDR3 here is CASKRGASTVTQYF. CDR3 nucleotide sequence: TGTGCCAGTAAGCGGGGCGCTAGCACAGTTACGCAGTATTTT.

This clonotype turned up a few times. This may be a read error, as it is one base from a much larger clone. This sequence joins TRBV10-3 and TRBJ1-2; weak D call: TRBD1 (6 bases). The CDR3 length is 12 residues. The V gene's germline CDR1 is ENHRY and CDR2 SYGVKD. Between the trimmed V and J ends, which lost 2 bases and 8 bases, there was a span of 9 bases. The CDR3 sequence is CAISEAGEGYTF. The CDR3 coding sequence is TGTGCCATCAGTGAGGCAGGGGAAGGCTACACCTTC.

This clonotype occurred a few times. As DNA, the CDR3 is TGCGCCAGCAGCCAAGAGAGGCTAGCGGGAGGGCCCTCGGAGACCCAGTACTTC. Amino acid sequence: CASSQERLAGGPSETQYF. The chain uses TRBV4-1 and TRBJ2-5; TRBD2 matches 12 bases. The CDR3 sequence is 18 residues long. Germline V gene sequence: CDR1 MGHRA, CDR2 YSYEKL. V shed 0 bases and J 5 bases; nucleotides not matched to a gene: 10.

This clonotype was observed many times. A much larger clone sits a single nucleotide away, making a read error possible. The V call is TRBV4-2, the J call TRBJ2-5; no reliable D call. In germline, CDR1 is LGHNA, CDR2 YNFKEQ. Trimming removed 0 bases from V and 7 bases from J, with 0 bases in between. The CDR3 length is 10 residues. The CDR3 sequence is CASSQETQYF. The DNA of the CDR3 is TGTGCCAGCAGCCAAGAGACCCAGTACTTC.